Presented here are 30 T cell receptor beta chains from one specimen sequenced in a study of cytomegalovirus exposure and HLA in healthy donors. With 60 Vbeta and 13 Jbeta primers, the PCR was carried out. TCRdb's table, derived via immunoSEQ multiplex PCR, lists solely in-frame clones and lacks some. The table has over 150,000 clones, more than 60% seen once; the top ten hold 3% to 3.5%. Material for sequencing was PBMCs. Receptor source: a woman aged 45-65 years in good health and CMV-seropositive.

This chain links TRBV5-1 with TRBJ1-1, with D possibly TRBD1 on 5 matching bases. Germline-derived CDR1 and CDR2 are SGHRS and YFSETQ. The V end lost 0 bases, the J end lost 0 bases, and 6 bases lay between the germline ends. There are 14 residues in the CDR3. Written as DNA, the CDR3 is TGCGCCAGCAGCTTGGACAGGATGAACACTGAAGCTTTCTTT. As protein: CASSLDRMNTEAFF. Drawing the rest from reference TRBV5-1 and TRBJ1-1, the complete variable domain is KAGVTQTPRYLIKTRGQQVTLSCSPISGHRSVSWYQQTPGQGLQFLFEYFSETQRNKGNFPGRFSGRQFSNSRSEMNVSTLELGDSALYLCASSLDRMNTEAFFGQGTRLTVV.

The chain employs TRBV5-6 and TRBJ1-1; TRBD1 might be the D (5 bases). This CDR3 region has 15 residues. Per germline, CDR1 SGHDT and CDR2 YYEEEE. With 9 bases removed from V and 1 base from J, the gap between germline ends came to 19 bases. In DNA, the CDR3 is TGTGCCACCCGGATGGGGCGGAAAGAGAACACTGAAGCTTTCTTT. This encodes CATRMGRKENTEAFF.

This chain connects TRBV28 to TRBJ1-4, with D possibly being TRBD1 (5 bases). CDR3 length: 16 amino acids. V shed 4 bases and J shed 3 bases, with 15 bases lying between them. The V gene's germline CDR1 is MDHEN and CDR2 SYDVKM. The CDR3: CASSYLPGGANEKLFF. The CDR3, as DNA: TGTGCCAGCAGTTACCTCCCGGGAGGGGCTAATGAAAAACTGTTTTTT.

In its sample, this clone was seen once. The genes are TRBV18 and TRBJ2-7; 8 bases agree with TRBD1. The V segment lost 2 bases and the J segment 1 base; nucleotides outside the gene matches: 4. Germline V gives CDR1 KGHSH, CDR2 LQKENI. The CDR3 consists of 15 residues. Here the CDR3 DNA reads TGTGCCAGCTCACCAGCAGGGGGCCAATCCTACGAGCAGTACTTC. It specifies CASSPAGGQSYEQYF.

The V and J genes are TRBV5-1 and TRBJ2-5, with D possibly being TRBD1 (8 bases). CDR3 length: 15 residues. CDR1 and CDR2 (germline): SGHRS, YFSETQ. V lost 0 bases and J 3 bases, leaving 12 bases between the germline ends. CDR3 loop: CASSLGGGQEETQYF. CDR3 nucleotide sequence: TGCGCCAGCAGCTTGGGGGGGGGACAGGAAGAGACCCAGTACTTC.

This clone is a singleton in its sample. CDR3 protein: CASSYTGSLQYGYTF. CDR3 coding DNA: TGTGCCAGCAGTTACACAGGGTCGTTACAGTATGGCTACACCTTC. V and J are TRBV6-5 and TRBJ1-2, with D perhaps TRBD1 (6 bases). Germline CDR1 is MNHEY and CDR2 is SVGAGI. V was clipped by 2 bases and J by 5 bases, with 15 bases between them. The CDR3 is made up of 15 amino acids.

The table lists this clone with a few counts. CDR3 in DNA: TGTGCCTGGAGTGTACGCACAGTAGGTGGCTACACCTTC. It codes for CAWSVRTVGGYTF. The chain uses TRBV30 and TRBJ1-2; D uncertain. V was shortened by 0 bases and J by 7 bases, with 12 bases between the two germline ends. This CDR3 region has 13 residues. Germline V gene sequence: CDR1 GTSNPN, CDR2 SVGIG (reference sequence). Using reference TRBV30 and TRBJ1-2 for the parts outside the CDR3, the full variable domain is SQTIHQWPATLVQPVGSPLSLECTVEGTSNPNLYWYRQAAGRGLQLLFYSVGIGQISSEVPQNLSASRPQDRQFILSSKKLLLSDSGFYLCAWSVRTVGGYTFGSGTRLTVV.

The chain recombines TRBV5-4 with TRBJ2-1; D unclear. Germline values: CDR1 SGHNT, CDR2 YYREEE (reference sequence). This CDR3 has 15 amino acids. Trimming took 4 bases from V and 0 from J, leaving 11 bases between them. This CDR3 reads CASSARLSSYNEQFF. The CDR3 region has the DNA TGTGCCAGCAGCGCAAGACTCAGCTCCTACAATGAGCAGTTCTTC.

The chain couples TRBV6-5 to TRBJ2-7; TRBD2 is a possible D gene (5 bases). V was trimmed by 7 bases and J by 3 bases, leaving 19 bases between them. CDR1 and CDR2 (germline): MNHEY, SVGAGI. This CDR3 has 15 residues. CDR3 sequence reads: CASTPSGSGNYEQYF. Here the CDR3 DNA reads TGTGCCAGCACCCCCTCGGGGTCGGGGAACTACGAGCAGTACTTC.

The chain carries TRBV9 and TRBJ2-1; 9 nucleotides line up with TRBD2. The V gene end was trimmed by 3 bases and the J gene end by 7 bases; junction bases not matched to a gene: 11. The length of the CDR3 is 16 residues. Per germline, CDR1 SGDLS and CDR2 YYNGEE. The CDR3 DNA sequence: TGTGCCAGCAGCGCCCTAGGGGCGGGAGGGTTTAATGAGCAGTTCTTC. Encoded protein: CASSALGAGGFNEQFF.

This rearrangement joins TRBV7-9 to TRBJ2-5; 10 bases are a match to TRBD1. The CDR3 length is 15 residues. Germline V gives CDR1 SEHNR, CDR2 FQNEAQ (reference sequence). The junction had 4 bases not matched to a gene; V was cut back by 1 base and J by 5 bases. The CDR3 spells CASSLGDRGRETQYF. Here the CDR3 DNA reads TGTGCCAGCAGCTTAGGGGACAGGGGACGGGAGACCCAGTACTTC.

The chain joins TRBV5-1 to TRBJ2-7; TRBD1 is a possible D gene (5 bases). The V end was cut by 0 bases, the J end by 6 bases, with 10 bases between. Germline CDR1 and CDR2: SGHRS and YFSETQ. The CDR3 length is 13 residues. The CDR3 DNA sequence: TGCGCCAGCAGCTTGGACAGGACGGGCGAGCAGTACTTC. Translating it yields CASSLDRTGEQYF.

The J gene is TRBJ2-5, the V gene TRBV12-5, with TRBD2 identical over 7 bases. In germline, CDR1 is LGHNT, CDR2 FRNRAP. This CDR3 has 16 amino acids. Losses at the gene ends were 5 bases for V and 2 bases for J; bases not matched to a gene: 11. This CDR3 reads CASGQLSGADQETQYF. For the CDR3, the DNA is TGTGCTAGTGGTCAACTAAGCGGGGCCGATCAAGAGACCCAGTACTTC.

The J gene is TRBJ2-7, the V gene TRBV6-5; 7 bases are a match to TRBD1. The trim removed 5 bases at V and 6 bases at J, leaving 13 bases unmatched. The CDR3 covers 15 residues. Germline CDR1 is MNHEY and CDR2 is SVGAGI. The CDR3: CASSPQTGQGGEQYF. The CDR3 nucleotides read TGTGCCAGCAGTCCCCAGACAGGGCAAGGTGGCGAGCAGTACTTC.

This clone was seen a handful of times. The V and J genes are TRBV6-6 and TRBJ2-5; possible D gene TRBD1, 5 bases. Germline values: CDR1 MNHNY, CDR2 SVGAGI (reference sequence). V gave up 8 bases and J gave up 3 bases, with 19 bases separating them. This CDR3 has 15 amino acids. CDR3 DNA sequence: TGTGCCAGCGAGGATGGGGCCCTCTCAGAAGAGACCCAGTACTTC. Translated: CASEDGALSEETQYF.

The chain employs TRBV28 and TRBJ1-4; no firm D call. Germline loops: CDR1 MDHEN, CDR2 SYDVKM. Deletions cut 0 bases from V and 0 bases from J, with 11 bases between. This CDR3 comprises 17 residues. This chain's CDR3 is CASSLWGRGATNEKLFF. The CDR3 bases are TGTGCCAGCAGTTTATGGGGCCGGGGTGCAACTAATGAAAAACTGTTTTTT.

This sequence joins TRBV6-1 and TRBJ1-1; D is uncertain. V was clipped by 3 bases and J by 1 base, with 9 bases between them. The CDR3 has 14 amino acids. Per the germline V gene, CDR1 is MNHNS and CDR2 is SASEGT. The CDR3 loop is CASSEWQENTEAFF. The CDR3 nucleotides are TGTGCCAGCAGTGAGTGGCAGGAGAACACTGAAGCTTTCTTT.

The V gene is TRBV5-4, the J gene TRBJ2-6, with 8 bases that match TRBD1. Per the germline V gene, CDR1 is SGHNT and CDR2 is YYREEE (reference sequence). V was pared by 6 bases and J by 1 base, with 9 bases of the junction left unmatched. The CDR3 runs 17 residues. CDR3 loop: CASTQGAAPSGANVLTF. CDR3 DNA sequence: TGTGCCAGCACCCAGGGGGCGGCGCCGTCTGGGGCCAACGTCCTGACTTTC.

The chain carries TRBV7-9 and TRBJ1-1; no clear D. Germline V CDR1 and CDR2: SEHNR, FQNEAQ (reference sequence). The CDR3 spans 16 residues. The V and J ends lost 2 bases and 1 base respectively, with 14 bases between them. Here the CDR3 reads CASSLQVRYENTEAFF. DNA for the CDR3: TGTGCCAGCAGCTTACAGGTGAGATACGAGAACACTGAAGCTTTCTTT.

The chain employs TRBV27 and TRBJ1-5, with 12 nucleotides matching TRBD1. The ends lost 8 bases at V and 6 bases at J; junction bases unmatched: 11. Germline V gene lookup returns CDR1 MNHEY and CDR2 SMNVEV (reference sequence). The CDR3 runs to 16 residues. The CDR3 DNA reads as TGTGCCAGCCGCCCTGGGACAGGGGGCTACGGTCAGCCCCAGCATTTT. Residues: CASRPGTGGYGQPQHF.

CDR3 sequence (DNA): TGTGCCAGCAGCCACCGGCCGGGACAGGGTACCAATGAGCAGTTCTTC. Protein: CASSHRPGQGTNEQFF. V gene TRBV21-1 combines with J gene TRBJ2-1; TRBD1 is the table's D call, not checked against the DNA. TRBV21-1 is classified as a pseudogene. This CDR3 has 16 residues.

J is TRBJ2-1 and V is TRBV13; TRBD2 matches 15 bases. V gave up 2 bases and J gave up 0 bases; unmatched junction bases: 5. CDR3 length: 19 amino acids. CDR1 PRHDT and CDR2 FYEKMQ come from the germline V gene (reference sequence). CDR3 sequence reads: CASSLRGLAGGSSYNEQFF. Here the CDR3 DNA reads TGTGCCAGCAGCTTAAGGGGACTAGCGGGAGGTAGCTCCTACAATGAGCAGTTCTTC. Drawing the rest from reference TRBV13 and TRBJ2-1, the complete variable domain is AAGVIQSPRHLIKEKRETATLKCYPIPRHDTVYWYQQGPGQDPQFLISFYEKMQSDKGSIPDRFSAQQFSDYHSELNMSSLELGDSALYFCASSLRGLAGGSSYNEQFFGPGTRLTVL.

The CDR3 sequence: CASSLRSEAFF. CDR3 sequence (DNA): TGTGCCAGCAGTTTGCGATCTGAAGCTTTCTTT. The V call is TRBV6-6, the J call TRBJ1-1; D gene ambiguous. The CDR3 length is 11 residues. Per germline, CDR1 MNHNY and CDR2 SVGAGI (reference sequence). Trimming stripped 4 bases from V and 6 bases from J, with 6 bases between.

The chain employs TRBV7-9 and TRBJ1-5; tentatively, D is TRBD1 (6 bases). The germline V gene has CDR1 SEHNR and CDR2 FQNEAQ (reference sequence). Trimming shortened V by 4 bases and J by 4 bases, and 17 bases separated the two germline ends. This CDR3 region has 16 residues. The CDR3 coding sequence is TGTGCCAGCAGCTCGAATACAGGGAGAGGTAATCAGCCCCAGCATTTT. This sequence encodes CASSSNTGRGNQPQHF.

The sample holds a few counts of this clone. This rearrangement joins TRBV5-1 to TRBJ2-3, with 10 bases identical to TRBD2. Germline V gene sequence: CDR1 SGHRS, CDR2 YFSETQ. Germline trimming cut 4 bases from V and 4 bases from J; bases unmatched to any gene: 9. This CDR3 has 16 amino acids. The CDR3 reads CASSLPSGGTADTQYF. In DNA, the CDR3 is TGCGCCAGCAGCCTCCCTAGCGGGGGAACGGCAGATACGCAGTATTTT.

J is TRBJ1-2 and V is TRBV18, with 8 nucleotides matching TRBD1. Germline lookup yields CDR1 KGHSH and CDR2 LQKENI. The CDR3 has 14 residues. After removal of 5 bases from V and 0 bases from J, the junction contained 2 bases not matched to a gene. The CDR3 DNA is TGTGCCAGCTCAACAGGGGGTGCTAACTATGGCTACACCTTC. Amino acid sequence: CASSTGGANYGYTF.

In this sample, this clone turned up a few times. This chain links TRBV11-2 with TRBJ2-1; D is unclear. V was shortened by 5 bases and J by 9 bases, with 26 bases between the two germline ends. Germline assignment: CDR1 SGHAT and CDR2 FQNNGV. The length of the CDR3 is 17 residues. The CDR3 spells CASSPRRGGASTTEQFF. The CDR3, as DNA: TGTGCCAGCAGCCCACGTCGCGGCGGCGCTTCAACTACTGAGCAGTTCTTC.

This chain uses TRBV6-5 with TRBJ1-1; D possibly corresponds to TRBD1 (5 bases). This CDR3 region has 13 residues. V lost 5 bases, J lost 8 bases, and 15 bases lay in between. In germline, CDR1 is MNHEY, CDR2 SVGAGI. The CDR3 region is CASSTTGAGEAFF. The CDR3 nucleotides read TGTGCCAGCAGTACTACAGGTGCCGGCGAAGCTTTCTTT.

CDR3 in DNA: TGTGCCAGCAGTAAGGACACATCCTACGAGCAGTACTTC. This translates into CASSKDTSYEQYF. The chain has TRBV6-6 and TRBJ2-7; D perhaps matches TRBD1 (5 bases). CDR3 length equals 13 residues. Trimming pared 5 bases from V and 1 base from J, leaving 9 bases between. Germline V lookup: CDR1 MNHNY, CDR2 SVGAGI (reference sequence).

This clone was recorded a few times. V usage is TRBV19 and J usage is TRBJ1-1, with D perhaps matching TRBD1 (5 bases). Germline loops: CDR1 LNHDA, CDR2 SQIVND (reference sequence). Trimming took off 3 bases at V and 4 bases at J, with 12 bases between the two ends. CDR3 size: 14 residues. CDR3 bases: TGTGCCAGTAGTATCCCCCAGGGAGGCACTGAAGCTTTCTTT. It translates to CASSIPQGGTEAFF. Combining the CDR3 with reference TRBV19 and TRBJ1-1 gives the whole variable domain DGGITQSPKYLFRKEGQNVTLSCEQNLNHDAMYWYRQDPGQGLRLIYYSQIVNDFQKGDIAEGYSVSREKKESFPLTVTSAQKNPTAFYLCASSIPQGGTEAFFGQGTRLTVV.